The 10 T cell receptor beta chains below come from one sample, sequenced in a study of identical twins. Via MiXCR, TCRdb re-called the 5' RACE reads, giving one row per CDR3 protein. In the table there are 1.5 million to 2 million distinct CDR3 sequences, about 32% of which are singletons. The sample taken for sequencing was cord blood. All receptors come from a newborn girl in good health.

This chain joins TRBV20-1 and TRBJ2-4; D not certain. The CDR3 is made up of 11 amino acids. V was trimmed by 5 bases and J by 13 bases, leaving 15 bases between them. From germline, CDR1 is DFQATT and CDR2 SNEGSKA (reference sequence). For the CDR3, the DNA is TGCAGTGCTCCCCGTGGGAAGGAGCAGTACTTC. Encoded protein: CSAPRGKEQYF.

This clonotype was detected only a few times. This rearrangement joins TRBV7-2 to TRBJ2-5; D is undetermined. Germline CDR1 and CDR2: SGHTA and FQGNSA. The CDR3 covers 14 residues. V lost 6 bases, J lost 1 base, and 12 bases lay in between. In DNA form, the CDR3 reads TGTGCCAGCAGAACCGGACCCCTCCAAGAGACCCAGTACTTC. This encodes CASRTGPLQETQYF.

The rearrangement links TRBV10-1 to TRBJ2-5, with 7 bases that match TRBD2. The CDR3 is 15 amino acids. CDR1 WNHNN and CDR2 SYGVQD come from the germline V gene (reference sequence). V trimming: 0 bases; J trimming: 11 bases; junction bases outside the gene matches: 12. CDR3 loop: CASSESRGVYNEQYF. CDR3 in DNA: TGCGCCAGCAGTGAGTCCCGGGGGGTCTACAATGAGCAGTACTTC.

The J gene is TRBJ1-1, the V gene TRBV7-9, with D possibly being TRBD1 (5 bases). The CDR3 is 14 residues long. Germline loops: CDR1 SEHNR, CDR2 FQNEAQ (reference sequence). V lost 4 bases to trimming and J lost 1 base, with 10 bases between them. CDR3 in DNA: TGTGCCAGCAGCTGGGGGTCGGAGAACACTGAAGCTTTCTTT. Protein sequence: CASSWGSENTEAFF. Complete variable domain (other parts from reference TRBV7-9 and TRBJ1-1): DTGVSQNPRHKITKRGQNVTFRCDPISEHNRLYWYRQTLGQGPEFLTYFQNEAQLEKSRLLSDRFSAERPKGSFSTLEIQRTEQGDSAMYLCASSWGSENTEAFFGQGTRLTVV.

CDR3 residues: CAWSGGGSFYGYTF. CDR3 DNA sequence: TGTGCCTGGAGTGGGGGGGGTTCCTTCTATGGCTACACCTTC. The V gene is TRBV30, the J gene TRBJ1-2; perhaps TRBD1 as D (5 bases). Germline-derived CDR1 and CDR2 are GTSNPN and SVGIG (reference sequence). This CDR3 has 14 amino acids. V lost 1 base and J 4 bases, leaving 13 bases between the germline ends.

Points on this clonotype: A junction boundary mismatches the germline segment, possibly from a read error. The CDR3 region has the DNA TGTGCCAGCAGCTCCGGACTAGCGGGAGACTCCTACAATGAGCGGTACTTC. The encoded protein is CASSSGLAGDSYNERYF. The chain combines TRBV7-9 with TRBJ2-7; 13 nucleotides line up with TRBD2. Germline lookup yields CDR1 SEHNR and CDR2 FQNEAQ (reference sequence). CDR3 size: 17 residues.

A few counts support this clonotype. This sequence joins TRBV9 and TRBJ2-7; 8 bases agree with TRBD2. The ends lost 2 bases at V and 2 bases at J; junction bases unmatched: 6. CDR3 size: 15 residues. The V gene's germline CDR1 is SGDLS and CDR2 YYNGEE. CDR3 protein: CASSVNSGAAYEQYF. The CDR3 nucleotides read TGTGCCAGCAGCGTTAATAGCGGGGCCGCCTACGAGCAGTACTTC.

The CDR3 coding sequence is TGTGCCAGCAGCTTGTCGCGGGAGTATGTGAACATTCAGTACTTC. Translated: CASSLSREYVNIQYF. The chain joins TRBV5-4 to TRBJ2-4, with 7 bases aligning to TRBD2. Germline-derived CDR1 and CDR2 are SGHNT and YYREEE (reference sequence). CDR3 size: 15 residues. V lost 1 base and J lost 7; bases outside the gene matches: 8.

The table lists this clonotype with a few counts. The CDR3 loop reads CASRYTGTLNTEAFF. In nucleotides, the CDR3 is TGTGCCAGCAGATATACCGGGACTTTGAACACTGAAGCTTTCTTT. This chain joins TRBV27 and TRBJ1-1, with D possibly matching TRBD1 (5 bases). V was trimmed by 6 bases and J by 0 bases, leaving 14 bases between them. Germline V gene lookup returns CDR1 MNHEY and CDR2 SMNVEV (reference sequence). The CDR3 length is 15 residues.

The genes are TRBV28 and TRBJ2-3; the match to TRBD2 covers 11 bases. Germline lookup yields CDR1 MDHEN and CDR2 SYDVKM. Trimming at V came to 5 bases and at J to 2 bases, leaving 6 bases not matched to a gene. The CDR3 is 16 residues long. The CDR3 region is CASSKGLAGLTDTQYF. CDR3 in DNA: TGTGCCAGCAGTAAAGGACTAGCGGGCCTCACAGATACGCAGTATTTT.